This TCR beta chain was sequenced during a study of cytotoxic CD8 clonotypes in ibrutinib-treated CLL. Overall study results and limits: Patients had baseline clonality above age-matched healthy donors, and this clonality moved with circulating CD8+ T-cell counts. Public clonotypes proved infrequent, and on treatment they shrank or remained steady.

To note about this clone: The antigen remains undetermined.

Investigators sourced 1.5 to 2.5 micrograms of genomic DNA from cryopreserved PBMCs for TCR beta libraries. V trimming: 0 bases; J trimming: 2 bases; junction bases outside the gene matches: 3. This CDR3 has 16 amino acids. Germline values: CDR1 SGHKS, CDR2 YYEKEE (reference sequence). Measured with immunoSEQ multiplex PCR; TCRdb has only the in-frame clones, and not every one. The data contain about 84,000 clones, 85% to 90% of them seen just once; the ten biggest clones take up under 7%. The receptor was derived from a human donor with chronic lymphocytic leukemia. The chain employs TRBV5-5 and TRBJ2-7; 12 bases align to TRBD2. This sample comprised PBMCs, obtained before ibrutinib treatment. The CDR3 DNA reads as TGTGCCAGCAGCTTGGGGACTAGCGGGGCTACCTACGAGCAGTACTTC. Its protein is CASSLGTSGATYEQYF. Full variable domain (remainder filled in from reference TRBV5-5 and TRBJ2-7): DAGVTQSPTHLIKTRGQQVTLRCSPISGHKSVSWYQQVLGQGPQFIFQYYEKEERGRGNFPDRFSARQFPNYSSELNVNALLLGDSALYLCASSLGTSGATYEQYFGPGTRLTVT.